This TCR beta chain appears in the sequencing data of a study of control samples from healthy donors and cancer patients. Here immunoSEQ multiplex PCR was the method, and the copy in TCRdb shows in-frame clones only, minus some. The table shows under 150,000 clones, with roughly 95% occurring only once. The V and J ends lost 6 bases and 4 bases respectively, with 16 bases between them. CDR3 length: 16 amino acids. Germline CDR1 and CDR2: SGHTA and FQGNSA. The sequence came from a man in his thirties or forties in good health. The chain uses TRBV7-2 and TRBJ1-6; D remains ambiguous. Material for sequencing was blood. The CDR3 here is CASRKYGSSYNSPLHF. CDR3 nucleotides: TGTGCCAGCAGAAAATACGGGTCGAGTTATAATTCACCCCTCCACTTT.